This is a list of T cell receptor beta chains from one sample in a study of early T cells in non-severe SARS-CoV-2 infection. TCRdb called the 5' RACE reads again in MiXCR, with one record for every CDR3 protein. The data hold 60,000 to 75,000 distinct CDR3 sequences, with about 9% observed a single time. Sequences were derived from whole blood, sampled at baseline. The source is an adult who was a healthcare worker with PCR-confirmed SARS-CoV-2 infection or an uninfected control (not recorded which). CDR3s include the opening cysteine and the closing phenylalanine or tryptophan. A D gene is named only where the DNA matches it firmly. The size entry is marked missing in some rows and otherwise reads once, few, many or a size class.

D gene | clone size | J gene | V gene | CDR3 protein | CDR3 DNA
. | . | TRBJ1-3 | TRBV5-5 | CASSPGGLGNTIYF | TGTGCCAGCAGCCCTGGGGGGCTCGGAAACACCATATATTTT
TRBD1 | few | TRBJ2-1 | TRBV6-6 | CASSPRTGSSYNEQFF | TGTGCCAGCAGCCCTAGGACAGGGAGCTCCTACAATGAGCAGTTCTTC
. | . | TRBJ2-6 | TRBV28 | CASSLWGTGANVLTF | TGTGCCAGCAGTTTATGGGGTACTGGGGCCAACGTCCTGACTTTC
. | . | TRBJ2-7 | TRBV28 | CASSPVGSYEQYF | TGTGCCAGCAGTCCTGTAGGGTCCTACGAGCAGTACTTC
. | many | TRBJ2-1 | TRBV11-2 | CASSLAWVEEQFF | TGTGCCAGCAGCTTAGCGTGGGTGGAAGAGCAGTTCTTC
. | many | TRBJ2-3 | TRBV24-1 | CATRDFYTDTQYF | TGTGCCACCAGGGACTTTTACACAGATACGCAGTATTTT
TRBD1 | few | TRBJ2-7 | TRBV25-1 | CASSEPDRGDEQYF | TGTGCCAGCAGTGAGCCGGACAGGGGCGACGAGCAGTACTTC
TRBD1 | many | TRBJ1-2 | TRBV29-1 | CSVEDTGQGYGYTF | TGCAGCGTTGAAGATACGGGACAGGGCTATGGCTACACCTTC
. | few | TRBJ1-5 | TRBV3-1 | CASSQVLGQNQPQHF | TGTGCCAGCAGCCAAGTCTTGGGGCAGAATCAGCCCCAGCATTTT
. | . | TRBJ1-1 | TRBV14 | CASSQNLNTEAFF | TGTGCCAGCAGCCAAAATCTTAACACTGAAGCTTTCTTT
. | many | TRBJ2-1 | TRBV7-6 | CASSPTRVRGEQFF | TGTGCCAGCAGCCCTACCAGGGTCAGAGGTGAGCAGTTCTTC
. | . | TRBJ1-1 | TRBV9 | CASSVGTVNTEAFF | TGTGCCAGCAGCGTGGGGACGGTGAACACTGAAGCTTTCTTT
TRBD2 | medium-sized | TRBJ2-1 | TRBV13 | CASSSRLAGSVWVDEQFF | TGTGCCAGCAGCTCCAGACTAGCGGGATCGGTATGGGTTGATGAGCAGTTCTTC
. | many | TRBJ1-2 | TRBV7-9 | CASSLLQGLGGYTF | TGTGCCAGCAGCTTGTTGCAGGGATTAGGTGGCTACACCTTC
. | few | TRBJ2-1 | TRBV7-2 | CASSLSQGREQFF | TGTGCCAGCAGCTTAAGTCAGGGGCGAGAGCAGTTCTTC
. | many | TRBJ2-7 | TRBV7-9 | CASSLGARTYEQYF | TGTGCCAGCAGCTTAGGAGCGAGAACCTACGAGCAGTACTTC
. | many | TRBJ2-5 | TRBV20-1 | CSARDLDPLETQYF | TGCAGTGCTAGAGATCTAGACCCCCTTGAGACCCAGTACTTC
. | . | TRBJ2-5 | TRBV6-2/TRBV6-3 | CASSQKETQYF | TGTGCCAGCAGTCAAAAAGAGACCCAGTACTTC
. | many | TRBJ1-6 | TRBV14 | CASSQGQYNSPLHF | TGTGCCAGCAGCCAAGGACAATATAATTCACCCCTCCACTTT
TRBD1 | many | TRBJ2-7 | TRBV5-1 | CASSTGTGGISAEQYF | TGCGCCAGCAGCACCGGGACAGGGGGCATATCGGCCGAGCAGTACTTC
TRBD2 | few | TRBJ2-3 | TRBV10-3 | CAISESSGSTDTQYF | TGTGCCATCAGTGAGAGTAGCGGGAGCACAGATACGCAGTATTTT
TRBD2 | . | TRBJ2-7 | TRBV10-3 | CAISREGYEQYF | TGTGCCATCTCCCGGGAGGGCTACGAGCAGTACTTC
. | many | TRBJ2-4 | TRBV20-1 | CSVGRAKNIQYF | TGCAGTGTAGGTCGAGCCAAAAACATTCAGTACTTC
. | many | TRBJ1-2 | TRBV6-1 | CASSEVPPNYGYTF | TGTGCCAGCAGTGAAGTTCCGCCAAACTATGGCTACACCTTC
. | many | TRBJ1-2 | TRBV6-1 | CASSESWGGGYGYTF | TGTGCCAGCAGTGAATCCTGGGGAGGAGGCTATGGCTACACCTTC
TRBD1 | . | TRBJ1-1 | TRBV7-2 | CASSHDRGGSDAFF | TGTGCCAGCAGCCACGACAGGGGCGGTAGTGACGCTTTCTTT
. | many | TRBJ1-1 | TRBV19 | CASSPGIAGAFF | TGTGCCAGCTCTCCTGGGATCGCTGGGGCTTTCTTT
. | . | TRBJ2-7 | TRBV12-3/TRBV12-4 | CASSGTGFFYEQYF | TGTGCCAGCAGTGGGACTGGATTCTTCTACGAGCAGTACTTC
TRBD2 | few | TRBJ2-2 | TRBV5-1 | CASSTSSGRQTGELFF | TGCGCCAGCAGCACCTCTAGCGGGAGACAAACCGGGGAGCTGTTTTTT
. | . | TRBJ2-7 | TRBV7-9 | CASSLAEGSHEQYF | TGTGCCAGCAGCTTAGCTGAGGGTAGCCACGAGCAGTACTTC
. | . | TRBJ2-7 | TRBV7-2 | CASSLGDPAVYEQYF | TGTGCCAGCAGCTTAGGGGACCCCGCGGTCTACGAGCAGTACTTC